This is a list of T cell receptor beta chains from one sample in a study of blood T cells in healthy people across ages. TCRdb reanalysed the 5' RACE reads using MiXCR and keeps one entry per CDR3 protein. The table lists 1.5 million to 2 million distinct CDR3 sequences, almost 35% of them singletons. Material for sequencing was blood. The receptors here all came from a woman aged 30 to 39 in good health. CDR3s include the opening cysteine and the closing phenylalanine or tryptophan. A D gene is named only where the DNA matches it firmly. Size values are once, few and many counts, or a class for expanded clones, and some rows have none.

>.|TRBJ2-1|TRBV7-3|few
CASSEGGYEQFF
TGTGCCAGCAGCGAGGGGGGCTATGAGCAGTTCTTC
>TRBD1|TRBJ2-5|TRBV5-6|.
CASSSGQGRLAQYF
TGTGCCAGCAGCTCGGGACAGGGGCGTCTCGCGCAGTACTTC
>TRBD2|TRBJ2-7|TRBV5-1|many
CASGGGYEQYF
TGTGCCAGCGGCGGGGGATACGAGCAGTACTTC
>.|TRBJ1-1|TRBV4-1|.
CACSQDNWRLAAFF
TGCGCCTGCAGCCAAGATAACTGGAGGCTCGCGGCTTTCTTT
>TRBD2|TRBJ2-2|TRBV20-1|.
CSARDLESSGRNTGELFF
TGCAGTGCTAGAGACCTCGAATCTAGCGGGAGGAACACCGGGGAGCTGTTTTTT
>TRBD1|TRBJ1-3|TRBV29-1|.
CSVLDRSSGNTIYF
TGCAGCGTTTTGGACAGGTCCTCTGGAAACACCATATATTTT
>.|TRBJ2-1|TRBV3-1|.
CASSQGGDEQFF
TGTGCCAGCAGCCAAGGGGGAGATGAGCAGTTCTTC
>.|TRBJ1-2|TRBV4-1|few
CASSPGPREDGYTF
TGCGCCAGCAGCCCGGGGCCCAGGGAGGATGGCTACACCTTC
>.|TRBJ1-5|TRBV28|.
CASSLVQAQPQHF
TGTGCCAGCAGTTTAGTACAGGCACAGCCCCAGCATTTT
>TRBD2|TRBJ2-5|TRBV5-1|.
CASSLRLAGGAETQYF
TGCGCCAGCAGCTTGAGGCTAGCGGGGGGAGCGGAGACCCAGTACTTC
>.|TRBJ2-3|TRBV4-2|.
CASSQTSGVGDTQYF
TGTGCCAGCAGCCAAACCTCGGGGGTTGGAGATACGCAGTATTTT
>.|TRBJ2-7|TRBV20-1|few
CSARDMGRGPFYEQYF
TGCAGTGCTAGAGATATGGGGCGGGGGCCGTTCTACGAGCAGTACTTC
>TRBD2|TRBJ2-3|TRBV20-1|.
CSAWTSRRNADTQYF
TGCAGTGCTTGGACTAGCAGGAGAAACGCAGATACGCAGTATTTT
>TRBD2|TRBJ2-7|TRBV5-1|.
CASSFNGGGTCEQYF
TGCGCCAGCAGCTTTAATGGCGGGGGTACCTGCGAGCAGTACTTC
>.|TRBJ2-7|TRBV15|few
CATSRDPKGFEQYF
TGTGCCACCAGCAGAGATCCGAAAGGCTTCGAGCAGTACTTC
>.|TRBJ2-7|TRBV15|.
CATSNPDSYEQYF
TGTGCCACCAGCAACCCGGATTCCTACGAGCAGTACTTC